This TCR beta chain was identified in a study of T cell responses to AZD1222 COVID-19 vaccine. Sequenced by immunoSEQ multiplex PCR; TCRdb stores in-frame clones only, minus some. The table has just over 90,000 clones, 75% to 90% seen once. Trimming removed 1 base at V and 4 bases at J, with 3 bases between. This CDR3 comprises 12 residues. Germline CDR1 and CDR2: KGHDR and SFDVKD. Second doses were pooled across both intervals (about 4 or about 12 weeks). The source of this sequence is an adult who received the AZD1222 COVID-19 vaccine. The specimen comprised peripheral blood, sampled 28 days after the second AZD1222 dose. This chain links TRBV24-1 with TRBJ1-1; unclear D gene. As DNA, the CDR3 is TGTGCCACCAGTGATTTTAGCACTGAAGCTTTCTTT. It translates to CATSDFSTEAFF.